A single sample gave rise to the 25 T cell receptor beta chains below, sequenced in a study of cytomegalovirus exposure and HLA in healthy donors. The protocol was immunoSEQ multiplex PCR, while the TCRdb copy is restricted to in-frame clones and leaves out a portion. The table includes 300,000 to 400,000 clones, around 86% detected once. Sequencing input: PBMCs. These TCRs come from a woman aged 18-29 years in good health and CMV-seronegative.

V gene TRBV5-1 combines with J gene TRBJ2-7; 9 nucleotides align to TRBD1. The germline CDR1 and CDR2 sequences are SGHRS and YFSETQ. Trimming cost V 4 bases and J 7 bases; bases outside gene matches: 9. The length of the CDR3 is 14 residues. The CDR3 loop reads CASSILQGAGEQYF. The CDR3 coding sequence is TGCGCCAGCAGCATATTACAGGGGGCGGGTGAGCAGTACTTC.

This clone was observed a few times. The genes are TRBV6-5 and TRBJ2-7; no clear D. CDR1 is MNHEY and CDR2 is SVGAGI in the germline V gene. The CDR3 contains 14 residues. V was clipped by 5 bases and J by 3 bases, with 14 bases between them. The CDR3 is CASSEQAPYYEQYF. As DNA, the CDR3 is TGTGCCAGCAGTGAGCAGGCACCGTACTACGAGCAGTACTTC.

This clone was seen a few times. The gene calls are TRBV2 and TRBJ2-7, with D possibly being TRBD1 (6 bases). V was cut by 1 base and J by 5 bases, with 12 bases left in between. Germline V lookup: CDR1 SNHLY, CDR2 FYNNEI. The CDR3 has 14 residues. The DNA for the CDR3 is TGTGCCAGCAGTGAAGTAGTCAACAGGGACGAGCAGTACTTC. Translation: CASSEVVNRDEQYF.

This chain joins TRBV27 and TRBJ2-7; D call uncertain. In germline, CDR1 is MNHEY, CDR2 SMNVEV (reference sequence). V lost 5 bases and J lost 2, with 13 bases in between. The CDR3 runs 14 residues. DNA for the CDR3: TGTGCCAGCAGTCACAGAACAGCCCCCTACGAGCAGTACTTC. Translated: CASSHRTAPYEQYF.

The rearrangement links TRBV2 to TRBJ2-7; 7 bases fit TRBD1. CDR1 is SNHLY and CDR2 is FYNNEI in the germline V gene. V gave up 4 bases and J gave up 3 bases; unmatched junction bases: 6. The CDR3 runs to 14 residues. CDR3 nucleotides: TGTGCCAGCAGTGGACAGGGAACCAACTACGAGCAGTACTTC. Residues: CASSGQGTNYEQYF. The whole variable domain, filled in from reference TRBV2 and TRBJ2-7, reads EPEVTQTPSHQVTQMGQEVILRCVPISNHLYFYWYRQILGQKVEFLVSFYNNEISEKSEIFDDQFSVERPDGSNFTLKIRSTKLEDSAMYFCASSGQGTNYEQYFGPGTRLTVT.

The CDR3 sequence is CASSPTGQNPAYEQYF. For the CDR3, the DNA is TGTGCCAGCAGCCCAACCGGACAGAATCCGGCCTACGAGCAGTACTTC. V is TRBV21-1 and J is TRBJ2-7; the listed D gene, TRBD1, was not tested against the DNA. TRBV21-1 is recorded as a pseudogene. This CDR3 contains 16 residues.

This clone was counted a single time. The chain joins TRBV7-9 to TRBJ2-3, with TRBD2 identical over 13 bases. This CDR3 comprises 17 residues. V was clipped by 5 bases and J by 1 base; unmatched bases: 6. The germline gives CDR1 SEHNR, CDR2 FQNEAQ (reference sequence). The CDR3 DNA reads as TGTGCCAGCAGCCCACTAGCGGGGGGGCCGGGCACAGATACGCAGTATTTT. It yields the protein CASSPLAGGPGTDTQYF.

This clone showed up just once. The chain uses TRBV28 and TRBJ2-2; possible D gene TRBD2, 5 bases. Per germline, CDR1 MDHEN and CDR2 SYDVKM. The CDR3 spans 16 residues. V dropped 2 bases and J dropped 5 bases, with 15 bases sitting between them. The chain's CDR3 is CASSLLTRLQTGELFF. CDR3 bases: TGTGCCAGCAGTTTACTTACTAGATTACAAACCGGGGAGCTGTTTTTT.

CDR3 sequence: CASSYLTGNNEQFF. DNA of the CDR3: TGTGCCAGCAGTTACCTTACGGGTAACAATGAGCAGTTCTTC. The chain uses TRBV6-5 and TRBJ2-1; D unclear. V was shortened by 2 bases and J by 5 bases, with 10 bases between the two germline ends. The CDR3 is made up of 14 amino acids. The germline V gene encodes CDR1 MNHEY and CDR2 SVGAGI.

This chain connects TRBV10-2 to TRBJ1-5; 7 bases map to TRBD1. V lost 2 bases to trimming and J lost 6 bases; unmatched junction nucleotides: 4. The CDR3 sequence is 14 residues long. Germline lookup yields CDR1 WSHSY and CDR2 SAAADI. DNA for the CDR3: TGCGCCAGCAGTGAGAAGGACAGGTTTCAGCCCCAGCATTTT. Translation gives CASSEKDRFQPQHF.

J is TRBJ2-7 and V is TRBV6-1, with D possibly TRBD2 on 5 matching bases. V dropped 6 bases and J dropped 1 base, with 10 bases sitting between them. CDR3 length: 13 residues. CDR1 and CDR2 from the germline V gene are MNHNS and SASEGT. CDR3 loop: CASRSAGSYEQYF. The CDR3 nucleotides read TGTGCCAGCAGAAGTGCGGGTTCCTACGAGCAGTACTTC.

The J gene is TRBJ2-3, the V gene TRBV7-9; D gene uncertain. Per the germline V gene, CDR1 is SEHNR and CDR2 is FQNEAQ (reference sequence). V lost 5 bases, J lost 2 bases, and 17 bases lay in between. The CDR3 length is 16 residues. DNA of the CDR3: TGTGCCAGCAGCCCCCGGTGGATCCGGGTCACAGATACGCAGTATTTT. Its translation is CASSPRWIRVTDTQYF.

V gene TRBV28 combines with J gene TRBJ1-2; D is ambiguous. Germline values: CDR1 MDHEN, CDR2 SYDVKM. Trimming left V 7 bases short and J 8 bases short, with 11 bases between. The CDR3 sequence is 11 residues long. In nucleotides, the CDR3 is TGTGCCAGCACAGCGGAGGCCGGCTACACCTTC. Its translation: CASTAEAGYTF.

The rearrangement joins TRBV19 to TRBJ1-2; 9 nucleotides match TRBD1. Trimming at V came to 4 bases and at J to 1 base, leaving 1 base not matched to a gene. Germline V gene sequence: CDR1 LNHDA, CDR2 SQIVND (reference sequence). This CDR3 contains 14 residues. The chain's CDR3 is CASSRQGDNYGYTF. The CDR3 coding sequence is TGTGCCAGTAGTAGACAGGGGGATAACTATGGCTACACCTTC.

This clone was seen just once. V and J are TRBV5-1 and TRBJ2-7; weak D call: TRBD1 (6 bases). Germline V gene sequence: CDR1 SGHRS, CDR2 YFSETQ. The CDR3 is 13 amino acids. V lost 8 bases to trimming and J lost 0 bases, with 12 bases between them. The CDR3 sequence: CASRQAPSYEQYF. For the CDR3, the DNA is TGCGCCAGTAGACAGGCTCCCTCCTACGAGCAGTACTTC.

The V gene is TRBV5-1, the J gene TRBJ1-1; maybe TRBD1 (6 bases). The CDR3 length is 14 residues. The germline V and J ends were trimmed by 7 bases and 0 bases, with 13 bases remaining between them. Germline V gene lookup returns CDR1 SGHRS and CDR2 YFSETQ. The CDR3 coding sequence is TGCGCCAGCGGCCCGGGACACTTGAACACTGAAGCTTTCTTT. Translating gives CASGPGHLNTEAFF.

The V and J genes are TRBV11-2 and TRBJ1-4, with D possibly being TRBD1 (5 bases). The CDR3 extends over 15 amino acids. V lost 5 bases to trimming and J lost 7 bases, with 17 bases between them. Germline values: CDR1 SGHAT, CDR2 FQNNGV. The CDR3 loop reads CASSTRPQGGEKLFF. The DNA of the CDR3 is TGTGCCAGCAGCACCCGTCCTCAGGGAGGTGAAAAACTGTTTTTT. Combining the CDR3 with reference TRBV11-2 and TRBJ1-4 gives the whole variable domain EAGVAQSPRYKIIEKRQSVAFWCNPISGHATLYWYQQILGQGPKLLIQFQNNGVVDDSQLPKDRFSAERLKGVDSTLKIQPAKLEDSAVYLCASSTRPQGGEKLFFGSGTQLSVL.

The chain uses TRBV27 and TRBJ2-7, with a tentative D call TRBD1 (7 bases). CDR1 is MNHEY and CDR2 is SMNVEV in the germline V gene (reference sequence). The CDR3 is made up of 14 amino acids. V was cut by 3 bases and J by 6 bases, with 15 bases left in between. The CDR3 reads CASSFGQGGLEQYF. As DNA, the CDR3 is TGTGCCAGCAGTTTTGGGCAGGGGGGTCTCGAGCAGTACTTC.

V gene TRBV11-2 combines with J gene TRBJ2-7; perhaps TRBD1 as D (6 bases). Trimming took off 5 bases at V and 2 bases at J, with 13 bases between the two ends. CDR3 length: 14 amino acids. Germline-derived CDR1 and CDR2 are SGHAT and FQNNGV. The CDR3 here is CASSLGHPAYEQYF. In nucleotides, the CDR3 is TGTGCCAGCAGCCTGGGACATCCGGCCTACGAGCAGTACTTC.

This sequence joins TRBV7-6 and TRBJ2-1; 7 bases are a match to TRBD2. The J segment lost 0 bases and the V segment lost 5 bases, leaving 13 bases of the junction unmatched. Germline lookup yields CDR1 SGHVS and CDR2 FNYEAQ. The length of the CDR3 is 18 residues. CDR3 sequence (DNA): TGTGCCAGCAGCCCAACTTTACTAGCGCGGAGCTCCTACAATGAGCAGTTCTTC. Protein sequence: CASSPTLLARSSYNEQFF.

This chain links TRBV27 with TRBJ2-7; D perhaps matches TRBD2 (6 bases). Looked up from germline, CDR1 is MNHEY and CDR2 is SMNVEV (reference sequence). The CDR3 length is 14 residues. Trimming took off 8 bases at V and 2 bases at J, with 16 bases between the two ends. CDR3 protein: CASRAEGPTYEQYF. The CDR3 region has the DNA TGTGCCAGCCGGGCGGAGGGACCGACCTACGAGCAGTACTTC.

J is TRBJ2-2 and V is TRBV5-4; perhaps TRBD2 as D (6 bases). Germline V gene lookup returns CDR1 SGHNT and CDR2 YYREEE (reference sequence). Trimming pared 0 bases from V and 0 bases from J, leaving 9 bases between. The CDR3 runs to 16 residues. The CDR3 sequence is CASSLGSGPNTGELFF. In DNA form, the CDR3 reads TGTGCCAGCAGCTTGGGTAGCGGTCCGAACACCGGGGAGCTGTTTTTT.

The chain is built from TRBV27 and TRBJ1-1, with D maybe TRBD1 (5 bases). Trimming removed 6 bases at V and 7 bases at J, with 12 bases between. The V gene's germline CDR1 is MNHEY and CDR2 SMNVEV (reference sequence). The CDR3 is made up of 12 amino acids. CDR3 coding DNA: TGTGCCAGCAGGGGGCAGCCCTATGAAGCTTTCTTT. This gives the protein CASRGQPYEAFF.

V gene TRBV5-4 combines with J gene TRBJ2-7; 10 nucleotides agree with TRBD1. CDR1 SGHNT and CDR2 YYREEE come from the germline V gene (reference sequence). This CDR3 region has 16 residues. Trimming at V came to 4 bases and at J to 2 bases, leaving 9 bases not matched to a gene. CDR3 sequence reads: CASSGGTGDRTYEQYF. CDR3 sequence (DNA): TGTGCCAGCAGCGGTGGGACAGGGGATCGAACCTACGAGCAGTACTTC.

The gene calls are TRBV6-5 and TRBJ1-5, with D possibly TRBD1 on 6 matching bases. V lost 2 bases and J 7 bases, leaving 12 bases between the germline ends. From germline, CDR1 is MNHEY and CDR2 SVGAGI. This CDR3 has 14 residues. The CDR3 nucleotides read TGTGCCAGCAGTTACGGGGGGGGGCACCAGCCCCAGCATTTT. Translated: CASSYGGGHQPQHF.